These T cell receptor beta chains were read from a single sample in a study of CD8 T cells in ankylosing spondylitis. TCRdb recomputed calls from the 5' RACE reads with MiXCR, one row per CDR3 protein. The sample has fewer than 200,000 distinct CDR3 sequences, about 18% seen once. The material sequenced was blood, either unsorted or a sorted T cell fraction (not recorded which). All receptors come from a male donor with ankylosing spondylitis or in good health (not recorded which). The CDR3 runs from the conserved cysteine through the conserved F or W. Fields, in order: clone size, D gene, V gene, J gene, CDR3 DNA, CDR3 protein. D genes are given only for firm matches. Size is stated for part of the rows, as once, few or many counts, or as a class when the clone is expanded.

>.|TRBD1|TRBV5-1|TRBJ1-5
TGCGCCAGCAGCAGGGGACAGGGAAAAAATCAGCCCCAGCATTTT
CASSRGQGKNQPQHF
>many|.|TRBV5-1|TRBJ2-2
TGCGCCAGCAGCTCGGGACGGGACACCGGGGAGCTGTTTTTT
CASSSGRDTGELFF
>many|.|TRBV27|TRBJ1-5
TGTGCCAGCAGTTCCACAGGTAGCAATCAGCCCCAGCATTTT
CASSSTGSNQPQHF
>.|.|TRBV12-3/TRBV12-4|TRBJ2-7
TGTGCCAGCAGATCCGGGACGGTGTCCTACGAGCAGTACTTC
CASRSGTVSYEQYF
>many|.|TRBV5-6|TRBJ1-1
TGTGCCAGCAGCTTGTGGACAGTGCAGGAGAACACTGAAGCTTTCTTT
CASSLWTVQENTEAFF
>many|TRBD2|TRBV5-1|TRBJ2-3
TGCGCCAGCAGCTTGGCCGATAGCGGGAGTTTGGATACGCAGTATTTT
CASSLADSGSLDTQYF
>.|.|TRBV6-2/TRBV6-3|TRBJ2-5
TGTGCCAGCAGTTACTTGCCAGAAGGGAGCAAAGAGACCCAGTACTTC
CASSYLPEGSKETQYF
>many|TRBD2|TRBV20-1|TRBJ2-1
TGCAGTGCTAAGCCAAGCGGGAGTCTGTACAATGAGCAGTTCTTC
CSAKPSGSLYNEQFF
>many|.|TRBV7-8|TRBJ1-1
TGTGCCAGCACCATTAGAGGGGGGTACAACACTGAAGCTTTCTTT
CASTIRGGYNTEAFF
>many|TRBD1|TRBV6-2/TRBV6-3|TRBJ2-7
TGTGCCAGCAGCAGGCCGGGACAGGGGGCCCACGAGCAGTACTTC
CASSRPGQGAHEQYF
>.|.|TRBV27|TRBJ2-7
TGTGCCAACAGTTCCGGATATGGGAGGTTCTCCTACGAGCAGTACTTC
CANSSGYGRFSYEQYF
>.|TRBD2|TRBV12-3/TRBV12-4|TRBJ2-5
TGTGCCAGCAGTTTCGGAGCAGGGACTAGCAGAAAAGAGACCCAGTACTTC
CASSFGAGTSRKETQYF
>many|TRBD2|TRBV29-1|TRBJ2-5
TGCAGCGTTGAGCCCCCGACTAGCGGGGGAACACAAGAGACCCAGTACTTC
CSVEPPTSGGTQETQYF
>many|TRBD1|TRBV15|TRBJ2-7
TGTGCCACCAGCAGGGACAGGGGAATCTACGAGCAGTACTTC
CATSRDRGIYEQYF
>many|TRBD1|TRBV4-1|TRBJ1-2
TGCGCCAGCAGCCGCACCCAAGACAGGGCGAACTATGGCTACACCTTC
CASSRTQDRANYGYTF
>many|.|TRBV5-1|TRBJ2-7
TGCGCCAGCAGCTTGGTTGTCGGCTCCTACGAGCAGTACTTC
CASSLVVGSYEQYF
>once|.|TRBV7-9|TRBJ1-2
TGTGCCAGCAGCTCACCTGGCGGGGAGAGGTATGGCTACACCTTC
CASSSPGGERYGYTF
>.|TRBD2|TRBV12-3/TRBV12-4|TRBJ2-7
TGTGCCAGCAGTTCCGGGACTAGCGAGGGCTACGAGCAGTACTTC
CASSSGTSEGYEQYF
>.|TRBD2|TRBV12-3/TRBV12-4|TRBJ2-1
TGTGCCAGCGGGGGGACTAGCGGGAAAATCTTCTTC
CASGGTSGKIFF
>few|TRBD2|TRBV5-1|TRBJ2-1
TGCGCCAGCAGCTTGGGGGGGACTAGCGGAACCAATGAGCAGTTCTTC
CASSLGGTSGTNEQFF
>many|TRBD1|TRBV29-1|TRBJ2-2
TGCAGCGTTCAGGGACAGGGGAACACCGGGGAGCTGTTTTTT
CSVQGQGNTGELFF
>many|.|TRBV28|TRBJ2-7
TGTGCCAGCATCTCGGGATCTAGCTACGAGCAGTACTTC
CASISGSSYEQYF
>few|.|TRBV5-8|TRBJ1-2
TGTGCCAGCATACATCGGGGCTACACCTTC
CASIHRGYTF
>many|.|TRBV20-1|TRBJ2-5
TGCAGTGCCACTCGCGTCATTCGGGAGACCCAGTACTTC
CSATRVIRETQYF
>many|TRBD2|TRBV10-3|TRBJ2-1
TGTGCCATCAGTGAGTCTGGTAGCGGGAGTTACAATGAGCAGTTCTTC
CAISESGSGSYNEQFF
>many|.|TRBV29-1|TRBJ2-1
TGCAGCGTTGTCCAGGAGGGATTCTACAATGAGCAGTTCTTC
CSVVQEGFYNEQFF
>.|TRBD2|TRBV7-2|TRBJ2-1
TGTGCCAGTCTAGCGGGAGCCTCCTACAATGAGCAGTTCTTC
CASLAGASYNEQFF
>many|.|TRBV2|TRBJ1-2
TGTGCCAGCAGGAATCAGGGCGGTCACTATGGCTACACCTTC
CASRNQGGHYGYTF
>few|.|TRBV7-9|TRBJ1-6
TGTGCCAGCAGCTTAGCTCGGAGTTATAATTCACCCCTCCACTTT
CASSLARSYNSPLHF
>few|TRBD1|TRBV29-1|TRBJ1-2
TGCAGCGGTGGGGACAGTCTGAACTATGGCTACACCTTC
CSGGDSLNYGYTF
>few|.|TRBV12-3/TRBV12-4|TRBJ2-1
TGTGCCAGCTCAGGAGGTGGTGCAACCTACAATGAGCAGTTCTTC
CASSGGGATYNEQFF
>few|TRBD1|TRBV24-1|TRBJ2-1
TGTGCCACCAGTGATTTGAGACAGGGGGACAATGAGCAGTTCTTC
CATSDLRQGDNEQFF
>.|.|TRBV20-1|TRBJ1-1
TGCAGTGCTAGACCTTTTCAGGGATCCACTGAAGCTTTCTTT
CSARPFQGSTEAFF
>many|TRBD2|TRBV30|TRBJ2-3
TGTGCCTGGGAGACTAGCGGTACGCAGTATTTT
CAWETSGTQYF
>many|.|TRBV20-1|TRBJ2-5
TGCAGTGCTAATCGGGAAGAGACCCAGTACTTC
CSANREETQYF
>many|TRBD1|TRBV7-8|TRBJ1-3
TGTGCCAGCAGCTTAGGGTGGACAGGGGTGATCGGAAACACCATATATTTT
CASSLGWTGVIGNTIYF
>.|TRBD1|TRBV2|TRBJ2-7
TGTGCCAGCAGTCGGACAGGGTTATACGAGCAGTACTTC
CASSRTGLYEQYF
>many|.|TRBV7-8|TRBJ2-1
TGTGCCAGCAGCCCCTCGACTGAGCAGTTCTTC
CASSPSTEQFF
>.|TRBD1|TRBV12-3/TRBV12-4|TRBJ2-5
TGTGCCAGCAGTTTAGGGGACAGGGTTGAGACCCAGTACTTC
CASSLGDRVETQYF
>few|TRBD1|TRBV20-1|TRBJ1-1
TGCAGTGCTTCTAGACCGACAGGGATGAACACTGAAGCTTTCTTT
CSASRPTGMNTEAFF
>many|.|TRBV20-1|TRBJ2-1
TGCAGTGCTAGAGATTGGATTTCCAGCGGACCCTCCTACAATGAGCAGTTCTTC
CSARDWISSGPSYNEQFF
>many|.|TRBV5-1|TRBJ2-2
TGCGCCAGCAGCTTTAGGCAGCCGAACACCGGGGAGCTGTTTTTT
CASSFRQPNTGELFF
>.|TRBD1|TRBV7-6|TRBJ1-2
TGTGCCAGCAGCTCCGGGGGGACAGACTATGGCTACACCTTC
CASSSGGTDYGYTF
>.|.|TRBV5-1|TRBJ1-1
TGCGCCAGCAGCACCGAGCGGGGCACGGTTAGGGGAACTGAAGCTTTCTTT
CASSTERGTVRGTEAFF
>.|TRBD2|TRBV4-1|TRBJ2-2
TGCGCCAGCAGCCAAGATTGGCTAGCGGGAGGGCCCCAGCTGTTTTTT
CASSQDWLAGGPQLFF
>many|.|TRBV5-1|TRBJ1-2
TGCGCCAGCAGCTTGGTGACAGAAGGCTATGGCTACACCTTC
CASSLVTEGYGYTF
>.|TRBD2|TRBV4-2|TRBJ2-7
TGTGCCAGCAACCTTCTGTCGGGGACTAGCGGGAGCTACGAGCAGTACTTC
CASNLLSGTSGSYEQYF
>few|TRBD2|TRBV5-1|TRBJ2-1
TGCGCCAGCAGCTTTCCTAGCGGGGGAAAAGATGAGCAGTTCTTC
CASSFPSGGKDEQFF
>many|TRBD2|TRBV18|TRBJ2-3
TGTGCCAGCTCACCACCACTAGCGGACCCCACAGATACGCAGTATTTT
CASSPPLADPTDTQYF
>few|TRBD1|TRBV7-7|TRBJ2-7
TGTGCCAGCAGCTTAAAACCGGGACAGGGCTACGAGCAGTACTTC
CASSLKPGQGYEQYF
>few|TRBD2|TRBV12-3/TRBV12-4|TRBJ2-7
TGTGCCAGCAGCGCGGGACTAGCTGCCTACTACGAGCAGTACTTC
CASSAGLAAYYEQYF
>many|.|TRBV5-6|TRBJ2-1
TGTGCCAGCAGCCCCAGAATCTTGGGGTTCAATGAGCAGTTCTTC
CASSPRILGFNEQFF
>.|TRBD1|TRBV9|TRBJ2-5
TGTGCCAGCAGCGTAGATGGGACAGCTCAAGAGACCCAGTACTTC
CASSVDGTAQETQYF
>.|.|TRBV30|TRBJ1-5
TGTGCCTGGAGCCTTAATAGCAATCAGCCCCAGCATTTT
CAWSLNSNQPQHF